This TCR beta chain was documented in a study of blood T cells in healthy people across ages. It was with a sample-barcoded 5' primer and a J-beta primer mix that a second PCR of about 6 to 12 cycles was run. TCRdb re-derived calls from the 5' RACE reads in MiXCR, one entry per CDR3 protein. The repertoire consists of approximately 900,000 distinct CDR3 sequences, with under 50% occurring once and the leading ten covering around 15%. In germline, CDR1 is MDHEN, CDR2 SYDVKM. There are 15 residues in the CDR3. Trimming took off 5 bases at V and 6 bases at J, with 14 bases between the two ends. Findings of the study overall: Total diversity from one million sequenced T cells was likely underestimated. Lack of knowledge of donor CMV status possibly confounded expanded clonotype changes.

This clonotype turned up a few times. Its antigen is undetermined. Total RNA amounts of at least 6 micrograms were extracted per sample. Sequencing used blood. This rearrangement joins TRBV28 to TRBJ1-6; D is unclear. The sequence came from a man aged 25-40 years in good health. The CDR3 coding sequence is TGTGCCAGCAGTCCCCAGATGCGGCTTAATTCACCCCTCCACTTT. This encodes CASSPQMRLNSPLHF.